This TCR beta chain was sequenced during a study of cytomegalovirus exposure and HLA in healthy donors (dated by TCRdb to the late 2010s). Context from the whole study: An earlier analysis of some 600 of the donors reported over 250 Gb of sequence data and 90 million to 120 million unique TCR beta sequences obtained from about 180 million T cells. An early release that covered several hundred HLA-typed donors contained approximately 300 gigabases of sequencing data and tens of millions of unique TCR sequences. Among the roughly 390 genotyped donors, 81% belonged to the genetic ancestry cluster associated with self-reported Caucasian donors. The aim of the study was to test whether cataloging public T cell receptors could identify signatures of past pathogen exposure. The T cell repertoires of several hundred subjects were profiled by immunosequencing and related to cytomegalovirus serostatus. Besides the first cohort of approximately 670 subjects, a separate validation cohort made up of over a hundred different subjects was used. High-throughput TCR immunosequencing, statistical association of individual TCRs with disease status, and machine learning were combined to predict cytomegalovirus infection status. In a later analysis, previously published TCR beta repertoires from about 640 donors were re-analyzed and high-resolution HLA genotyping was added so that TCR occurrence patterns could be studied. Rather than using new phenotypic data, the later analysis identified candidate immune exposures from TCR beta sequences and from how often those sequences occurred across donors. An earlier analysis of a few hundred of the donors applied high-throughput TCR beta sequencing to assess whether each TCR beta V gene segment acted as functional or pseudogenic. Donor age, sex, ethnicity and CMV serostatus were collected together with the repertoire data. A later genetic analysis took genome-wide SNP genotypes for about three fifths of the roughly 700 donors and used that subset as a discovery cohort. Every discovery cohort repertoire had been produced on one sequencing platform. Both class I and class II loci were covered by HLA typing, at four-digit resolution. The number of typed donors differed by locus: 629-630 for A, B, C, DRB1 and DQB1; approximately 530 for DQA1; around 580 for DPA1; and some 430 for DPB1. About five DR-DQ haplotypes were handled as single units for association and clustering because linkage in the cohort was strong. On average, around 240,000 unique TCR beta nucleotide sequences were sequenced per donor among several hundred genotyped donors of the cohort, with roughly 18% of those sequences being non-productive.

Concerning this clone itself: Its cognate antigen has yet to be identified. Per-nucleotide qualities are absent, and no much larger clonotype sits a single base away.

The receptor library was made with the immunoSEQ multiplex PCR assay. For the multiplex PCR, a mixture combining 60 forward primers for TCR Vbeta segments and 13 reverse primers for TCR Jbeta segments was used. The CDR3 region of rearranged TCR beta genes was amplified from genomic DNA by a multiplex PCR assay. On the Illumina HiSeq System, the amplified TCR beta libraries were sequenced as 87-base-pair reads. In the original analysis: In a later analysis, tens of millions of unique TCR beta chains were counted across the 690 or so repertoires, and roughly 11 million of these chains were shared by at least two donors. Raw reads were error-corrected and collapsed into unique sequences with a nearest-neighbor algorithm that merged closely related sequences to remove PCR and sequencing errors. CDR3 sequences were aligned to IMGT reference sequences to assign V, D and J gene segments. For a sequence to be retained, a match of at least six nucleotides was required to both a V gene segment and a J gene segment. A rearrangement counted as productive if the CDR3 had no stop codons and remained in frame with V and J, and every other rearrangement counted as non-productive. CDR3 was defined by IMGT convention, running from the second conserved V-encoded cysteine to the conserved J-encoded phenylalanine. In an earlier analysis of roughly 580 of the donors, sequences lacking an unambiguous match to a single V gene segment were excluded. An earlier analysis of roughly 590 of the donors called V segments functional above 56.7% productive rearrangements and segregating when the between-donor standard deviation exceeded 5%. A statistical classification framework was built for diagnosing cytomegalovirus status from the catalog of TCR beta chain sequences. In a later analysis, V and J genes were assigned by comparing TCR nucleotide sequences against IMGT/GENE-DB human TR gene sequences. A later analysis assigned CDR3 sequences and most-parsimonious VDJ recombination scenarios with the TCRdist pipeline. In a later analysis, every TCR beta chain was defined by the combination of its CDR3 amino acid sequence and its V-gene family, and reads without a unique V-gene family were dropped. A later analysis removed 550 to 650 highly shared, low-generation-probability nucleotide sequences to deal with suspected cross-contamination and a sequencing artifact. In a later analysis, a clonal expansion index was calculated for each public chain from normalized within-repertoire ranks of inferred template counts. Generation probabilities in a later analysis came from a VDJ recombination model fitted to out-of-frame rearrangements, and those results were checked against IGoR. Hypergeometric tests were used in a later analysis to score TCR-TCR, TCR-HLA and TCR-CMV co-occurrence, with a repertoire-size bias correction applied to the TCR pairs. False discovery rates were estimated in a later analysis by permuting HLA or CMV assignments 20 times. In a later analysis, co-occurring TCRs were grouped using DBSCAN, with TCRdist sequence similarity added in when clustering inside HLA-allele-positive subsets. Repertoires with fewer than 30,000 or more than 120,000 public chains, plus five repertoires with anomalous nucleotide sharing, were excluded from co-occurrence clustering. Drawn from immuneACCESS, this table holds only the in-frame rearrangements with V and J called that TCRdb kept. Clones are partly lost; checked studies trace under half to an unresolved V gene and leave the rest unexplained. V and J calls plus clone size are reproduced from that table; the DNA served to infer D and trimming. Across this sample there are about 160,000 clones, with under 75% seen only once. 6% to 7.5% of the sample is taken by the ten largest.

The germline V gene (reference sequence) sets CDR1 to LNHDA and CDR2 to SQIVND. After removal of 9 bases from V and 7 bases from J, the junction retains 17 bases not matched to a gene. From the cysteine up to the phenylalanine, the CDR3 has a length of 15 residues. Only the CDR3 DNA is retained, 45 bases long and in frame from the first base. The paper's findings and limits, for the study overall: Compared with the approximately 700-donor mean, donors in an Asian-associated ancestry cluster had fewer N-insertions in productive TCRs, according to a later genetic analysis. At a false discovery rate of 0.05, a later analysis linked under 20,000 TCR beta sequences to specific HLA alleles. Cytomegalovirus status was reported to be diagnosed by the classifier with high specificity and sensitivity in both the original and validation cohorts. The 87-base-pair reads could not distinguish some IMGT-functional V segments, including TRBV6-2 and TRBV6-3, so those segments were excluded. Only TCR beta chains were sequenced in this cohort, and the absence of alpha or paired-chain data limited detectable features. According to the authors, the approach could potentially be generalized to other disease states and immunological phenotypes. In a later analysis, HLA-associated TCR beta chains were found to be more clonally expanded and to have lower generation probabilities than equally common non-associated chains. Most TCR sequences were observed very rarely across donors, whereas some public TCRs were present in many individuals. CMV serostatus was the only immune exposure information available for the cohort. The study listed 164 TCR beta chains as associated with cytomegalovirus. According to a later analysis, parvovirus B19, influenza, CMV and Epstein-Barr virus appeared linked to several top co-occurrence clusters. Presence/absence analyses assumed roughly uniform sequencing depth across donors, an assumption that may not hold. Broadly in line with IMGT annotations, most TCR beta V segments showed up in productive rearrangements about 87% or about 30% of the time in an earlier analysis of 587 of the donors. In a later analysis, most CMV-associated TCR beta chains were found to appear HLA-restricted, with HLA associations seemingly driven largely by CMV exposure. The earlier analysis of about 600 of the donors excluded fewer than 20 rarely observed V segments, including chromosome 9 orphons, because counts were too low. Assigning TCR associations to individual alleles was difficult when HLA alleles, especially DR and DQ, strongly co-occurred. Linkage disequilibrium might explain the correlated functional status among segregating V segments, but an unknown experimental factor could not be excluded. A few of the identified cytomegalovirus-associated TCR beta chains were confirmed in vitro to be specific for cytomegalovirus antigens. HLA typing was unavailable for some donors at each locus, so association tests used only the typed subset. A further reported finding was that TCR beta sequences accurately predicted the HLA-A and HLA-B alleles for most subjects in the first cohort. In a later analysis, TCR association rates were found to vary across HLA loci, with the most associated TCRs seen for DRB1 alleles and the fewest for HLA-C alleles. A group of highly shared sequence variants was considered likely to be a technical artifact of the sequencing pipeline. V-gene and J-gene trimming of TCR beta chains was associated with a missense DCLRE1C variant in a later genetic analysis, and the association was replicated in an independent cohort.

In total, 666 healthy bone marrow donors made up the cohort. At the time of sampling, all cohort members were nominally healthy, though unrecorded immune exposures were likely present. The donor was CMV seropositive and belonged to the group of 250 to 350 seropositive cohort members. Each donor provided a peripheral blood sample, and peripheral blood mononuclear cells were used for TCR beta sequencing. Genomic DNA was extracted from the blood cell samples with the Qiagen DNeasy Blood Extraction Kit. Sequenced: PBMCs. This chain joins TRBV19 to TRBJ2-5, with 7 junctional bases fitting TRBD1. This clonotype was sampled from a man in his forties in good health and CMV-seropositive. The CDR3 loop reads CASKNRDRHPGTQYF. The nucleotide sequence reads TGTGCCAGCAAGAACCGGGACAGACACCCGGGGACCCAGTACTTC.